This T cell receptor beta chain was obtained from a study of blood T cells in healthy people across ages. Findings of the study overall: Comparison with aged donors showed that long-lived donors had more naive CD4+ cells and higher diversity. Researchers said unsorted PBMCs prevented a conclusive naive versus antigen-experienced comparison.

V lost 5 bases and J lost 2, with 9 bases in between. Looked up from germline, CDR1 is DFQATT and CDR2 is SNEGSKA (reference sequence). The CDR3 extends over 12 amino acids. Primed by a sample-barcoded 5' primer and a J-beta primer mix, a second PCR proceeded for 7 to 11 cycles. The template-switch adaptor, which had 12 random nucleotides, put a tag on each cDNA molecule. MiXCR, run by TCRdb on the 5' RACE reads, gives a single entry per CDR3 protein. The sample has hundreds of thousands of distinct CDR3 sequences; roughly 60% are singletons. Comment on this clonotype: Antigen: not known.

Researchers collected approximately 9.5 milliliters of peripheral blood from every single donor. This receptor was taken from a man aged 25-45 years in good health. V usage is TRBV20-1 and J usage is TRBJ1-2; D is ambiguous. The sample comprised blood. CDR3 residues: CSAQAVNYGYTF. CDR3 coding DNA: TGCAGTGCTCAGGCGGTGAACTATGGCTACACCTTC.